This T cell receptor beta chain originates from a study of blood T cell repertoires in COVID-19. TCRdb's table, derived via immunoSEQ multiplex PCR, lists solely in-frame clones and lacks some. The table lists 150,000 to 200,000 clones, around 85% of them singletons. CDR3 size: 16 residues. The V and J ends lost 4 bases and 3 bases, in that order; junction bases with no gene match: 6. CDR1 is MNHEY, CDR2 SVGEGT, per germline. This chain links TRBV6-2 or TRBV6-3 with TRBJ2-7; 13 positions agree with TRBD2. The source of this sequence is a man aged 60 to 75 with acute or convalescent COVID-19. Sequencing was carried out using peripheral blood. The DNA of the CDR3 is TGTGCCAGCAGTTCTGGGACTAGCGGGATTTACTACGAGCAGTACTTC. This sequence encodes CASSSGTSGIYYEQYF.